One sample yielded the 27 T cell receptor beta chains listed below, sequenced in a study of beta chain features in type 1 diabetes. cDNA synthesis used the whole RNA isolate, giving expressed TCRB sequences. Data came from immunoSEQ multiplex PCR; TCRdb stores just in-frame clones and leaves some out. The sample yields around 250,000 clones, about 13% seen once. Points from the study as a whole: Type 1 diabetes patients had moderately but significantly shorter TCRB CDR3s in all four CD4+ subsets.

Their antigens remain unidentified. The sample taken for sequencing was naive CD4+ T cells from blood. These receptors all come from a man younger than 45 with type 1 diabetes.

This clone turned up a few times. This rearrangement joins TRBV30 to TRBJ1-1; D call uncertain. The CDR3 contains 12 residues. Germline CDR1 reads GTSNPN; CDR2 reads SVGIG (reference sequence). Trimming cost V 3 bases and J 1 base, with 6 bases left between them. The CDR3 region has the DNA TGTGCCTGGAGCAGAACGAACACTGAAGCTTTCTTT. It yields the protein CAWSRTNTEAFF.

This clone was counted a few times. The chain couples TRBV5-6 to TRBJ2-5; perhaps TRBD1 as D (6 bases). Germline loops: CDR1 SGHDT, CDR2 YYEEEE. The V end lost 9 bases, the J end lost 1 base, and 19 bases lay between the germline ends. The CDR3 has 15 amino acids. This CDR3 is CATSTMGRGQETQYF. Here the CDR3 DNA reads TGTGCCACCTCGACCATGGGCAGGGGCCAAGAGACCCAGTACTTC.

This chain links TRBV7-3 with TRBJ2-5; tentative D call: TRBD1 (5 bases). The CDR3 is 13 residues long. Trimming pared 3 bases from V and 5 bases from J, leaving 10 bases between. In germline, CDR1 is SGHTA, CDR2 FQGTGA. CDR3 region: CASSFGHRETQYF. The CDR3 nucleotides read TGTGCCAGCAGCTTTGGACACAGGGAGACCCAGTACTTC. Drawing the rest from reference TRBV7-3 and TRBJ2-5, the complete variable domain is GAGVSQTPSNKVTEKGKYVELRCDPISGHTALYWYRQSLGQGPEFLIYFQGTGAADDSGLPNDRFFAVRPEGSVSTLKIQRTERGDSAVYLCASSFGHRETQYFGPGTRLLVL.

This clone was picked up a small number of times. CDR3 loop: CASTTDGAVGGYTF. The DNA of the CDR3 is TGTGCCAGCACCACCGACGGAGCGGTGGGAGGCTACACCTTC. V gene TRBV2 combines with J gene TRBJ1-2; D is unresolved. V lost 7 bases and J lost 8, with 20 bases in between. The CDR3 sequence is 14 residues long. CDR1 is SNHLY, CDR2 FYNNEI, per germline.

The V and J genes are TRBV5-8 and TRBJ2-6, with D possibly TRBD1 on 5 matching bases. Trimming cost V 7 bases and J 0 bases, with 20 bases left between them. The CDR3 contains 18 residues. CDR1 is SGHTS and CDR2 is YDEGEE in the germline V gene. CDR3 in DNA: TGTGCCAGCGGATCTAATCTCCAGGGAACCTCTGGGGCCAACGTCCTGACTTTC. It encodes CASGSNLQGTSGANVLTF.

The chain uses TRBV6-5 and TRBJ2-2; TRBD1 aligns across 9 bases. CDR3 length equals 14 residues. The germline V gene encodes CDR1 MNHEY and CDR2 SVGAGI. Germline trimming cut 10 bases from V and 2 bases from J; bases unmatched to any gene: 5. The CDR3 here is CATMTGGNTGELFF. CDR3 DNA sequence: TGTGCCACTATGACAGGGGGTAACACCGGGGAGCTGTTTTTT.

CDR3 nucleotide sequence: TGCGCCAGCAGCCCGGGGACAGGGGTGGCCATAGCCAAAAACATTCAGTACTTC. It specifies CASSPGTGVAIAKNIQYF. This chain joins TRBV5-1 and TRBJ2-4; 10 bases fit TRBD1. Losses at the gene ends were 4 bases for V and 0 bases for J; bases not matched to a gene: 10. The CDR3 runs 18 residues. Germline V gene sequence: CDR1 SGHRS, CDR2 YFSETQ. The full variable domain, in which reference TRBV5-1 and TRBJ2-4 provide the parts outside the CDR3, is KAGVTQTPRYLIKTRGQQVTLSCSPISGHRSVSWYQQTPGQGLQFLFEYFSETQRNKGNFPGRFSGRQFSNSRSEMNVSTLELGDSALYLCASSPGTGVAIAKNIQYFGAGTRLSVL.

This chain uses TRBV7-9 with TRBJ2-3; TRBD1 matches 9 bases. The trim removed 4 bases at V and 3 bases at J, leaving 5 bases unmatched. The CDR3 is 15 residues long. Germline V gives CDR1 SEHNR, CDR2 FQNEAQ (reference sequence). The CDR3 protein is CASSWGTGLTDTQYF. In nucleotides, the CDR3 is TGTGCCAGCAGCTGGGGGACAGGGCTAACAGATACGCAGTATTTT.

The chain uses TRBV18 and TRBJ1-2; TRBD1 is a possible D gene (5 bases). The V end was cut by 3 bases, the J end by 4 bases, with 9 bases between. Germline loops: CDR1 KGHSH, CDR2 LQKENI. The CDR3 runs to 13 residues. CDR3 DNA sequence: TGTGCCAGCTCACCGGACACCTCCTATGGCTACACCTTC. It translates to CASSPDTSYGYTF.

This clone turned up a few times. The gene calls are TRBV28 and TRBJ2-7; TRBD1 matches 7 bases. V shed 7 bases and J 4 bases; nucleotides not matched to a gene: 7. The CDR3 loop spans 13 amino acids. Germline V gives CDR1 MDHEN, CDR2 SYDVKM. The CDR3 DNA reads TGTGCCAGCAATCCGGACAGGTTGTACGAGCAGTACTTC. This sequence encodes CASNPDRLYEQYF.

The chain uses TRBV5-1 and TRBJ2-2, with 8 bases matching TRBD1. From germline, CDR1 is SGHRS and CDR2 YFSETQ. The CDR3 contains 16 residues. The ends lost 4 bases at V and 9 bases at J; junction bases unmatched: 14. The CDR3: CASSPYRTGPKRELFF. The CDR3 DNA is TGCGCCAGCAGCCCCTACAGGACAGGGCCGAAGCGGGAGCTGTTTTTT.

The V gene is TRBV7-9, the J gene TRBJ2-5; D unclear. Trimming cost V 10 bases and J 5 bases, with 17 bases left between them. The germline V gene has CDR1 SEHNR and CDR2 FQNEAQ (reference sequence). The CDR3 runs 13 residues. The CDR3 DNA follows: TGTGCCACCGACGAAGCGAACGACGAGACCCAGTACTTC. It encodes CATDEANDETQYF.

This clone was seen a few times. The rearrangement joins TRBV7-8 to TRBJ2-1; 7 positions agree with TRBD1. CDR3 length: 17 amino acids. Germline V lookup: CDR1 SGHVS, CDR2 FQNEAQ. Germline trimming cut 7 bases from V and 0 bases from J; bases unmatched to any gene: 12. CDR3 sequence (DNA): TGTGCCAGCACTCGTCAAAAGGGACAGAGCTCCTACAATGAGCAGTTCTTC. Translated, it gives CASTRQKGQSSYNEQFF.

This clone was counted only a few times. CDR3 DNA: TGTGCCAGCAGTGGCCCACCAGGACATAGCTCCTACGAGCAGTACTTC. It encodes CASSGPPGHSSYEQYF. The chain joins TRBV25-1 to TRBJ2-7; D might be TRBD1 (5 bases). The V gene lost 4 bases and the J gene lost 0 bases, with 16 bases spanning the gap. The CDR3 is made up of 16 amino acids. Germline assignment: CDR1 MGHDK and CDR2 SYGVNS.

CDR3 coding DNA: TGTGCCAGCAGCTCGGGGAGACAGGGCTATGGCTACACCTTC. Translating it yields CASSSGRQGYGYTF. The chain employs TRBV5-4 and TRBJ1-2; 7 bases are shared with TRBD1. V lost 3 bases and J lost 4; bases outside the gene matches: 6. Germline V gene data show CDR1 as SGHNT and CDR2 as YYREEE (reference sequence). The CDR3 runs to 14 residues.

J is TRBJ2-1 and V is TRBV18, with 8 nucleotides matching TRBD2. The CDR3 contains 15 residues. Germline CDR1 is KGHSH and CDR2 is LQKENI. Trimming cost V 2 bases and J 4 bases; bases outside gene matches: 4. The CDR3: CASSPTAGGYNEQFF. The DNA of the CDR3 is TGTGCCAGCTCACCAACGGCGGGAGGATACAATGAGCAGTTCTTC.

CDR3 nucleotide sequence: TGTGCCAGCAGCCCTGGGACTAGCGGGAGAGATGGTTACAATGAGCAGTTCTTC. This sequence encodes CASSPGTSGRDGYNEQFF. The chain links TRBV7-9 to TRBJ2-1; 14 positions agree with TRBD2. V gave up 5 bases and J gave up 4 bases; unmatched junction bases: 10. There are 18 residues in the CDR3. Germline values: CDR1 SEHNR, CDR2 FQNEAQ (reference sequence).

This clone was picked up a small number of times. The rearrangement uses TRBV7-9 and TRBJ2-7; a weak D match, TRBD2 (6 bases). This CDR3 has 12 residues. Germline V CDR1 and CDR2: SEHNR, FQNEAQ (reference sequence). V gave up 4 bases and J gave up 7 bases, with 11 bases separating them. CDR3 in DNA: TGTGCCAGCAGCTCAACTCGGGGGGAGCAGTACTTC. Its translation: CASSSTRGEQYF. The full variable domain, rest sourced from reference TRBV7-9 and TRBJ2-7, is DTGVSQNPRHKITKRGQNVTFRCDPISEHNRLYWYRQTLGQGPEFLTYFQNEAQLEKSRLLSDRFSAERPKGSFSTLEIQRTEQGDSAMYLCASSSTRGEQYFGPGTRLTVT.

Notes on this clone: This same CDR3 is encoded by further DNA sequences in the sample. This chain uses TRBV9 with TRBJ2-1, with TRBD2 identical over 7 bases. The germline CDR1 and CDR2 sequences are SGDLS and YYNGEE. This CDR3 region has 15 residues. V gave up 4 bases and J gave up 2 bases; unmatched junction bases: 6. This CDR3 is CASSPGLAAYNEQFF. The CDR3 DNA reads TGTGCCAGCAGCCCTGGGCTAGCGGCCTACAATGAGCAGTTCTTC. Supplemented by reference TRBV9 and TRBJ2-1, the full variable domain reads DSGVTQTPKHLITATGQRVTLRCSPRSGDLSVYWYQQSLDQGLQFLIQYYNGEERAKGNILERFSAQQFPDLHSELNLSSLELGDSALYFCASSPGLAAYNEQFFGPGTRLTVL.

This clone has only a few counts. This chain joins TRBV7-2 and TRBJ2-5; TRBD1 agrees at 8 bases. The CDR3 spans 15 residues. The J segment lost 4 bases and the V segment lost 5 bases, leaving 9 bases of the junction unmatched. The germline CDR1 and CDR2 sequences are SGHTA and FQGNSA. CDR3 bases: TGTGCCAGCAGCCTGGACAGGGTAGCCGCAGAGACCCAGTACTTC. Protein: CASSLDRVAAETQYF.

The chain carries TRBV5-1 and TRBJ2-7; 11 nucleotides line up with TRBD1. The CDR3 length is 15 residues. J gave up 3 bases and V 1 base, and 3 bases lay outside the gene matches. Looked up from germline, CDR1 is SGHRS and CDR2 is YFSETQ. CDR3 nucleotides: TGCGCCAGCAGCTTGAAGGGACAGGGGGACTACGAGCAGTACTTC. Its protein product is CASSLKGQGDYEQYF.

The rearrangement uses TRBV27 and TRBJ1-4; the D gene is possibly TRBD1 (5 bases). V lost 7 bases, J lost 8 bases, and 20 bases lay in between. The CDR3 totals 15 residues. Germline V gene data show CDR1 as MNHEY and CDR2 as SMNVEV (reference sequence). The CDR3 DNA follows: TGTGCCAGCACCTCGCTCCAGGGAAGGTTAGAAAAACTGTTTTTT. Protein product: CASTSLQGRLEKLFF.

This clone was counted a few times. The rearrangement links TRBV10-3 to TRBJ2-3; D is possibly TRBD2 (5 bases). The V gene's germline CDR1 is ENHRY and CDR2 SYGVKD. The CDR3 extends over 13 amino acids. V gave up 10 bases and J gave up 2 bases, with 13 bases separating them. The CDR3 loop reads CATRTPPTDTQYF. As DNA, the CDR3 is TGTGCCACCCGGACTCCCCCCACAGATACGCAGTATTTT.

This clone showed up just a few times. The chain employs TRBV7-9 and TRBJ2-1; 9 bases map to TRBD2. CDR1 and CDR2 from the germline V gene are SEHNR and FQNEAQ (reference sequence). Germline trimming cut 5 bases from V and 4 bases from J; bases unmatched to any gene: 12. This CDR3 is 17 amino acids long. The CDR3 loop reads CASSPRSGGLMYNEQFF. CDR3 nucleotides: TGTGCCAGCAGCCCGCGTAGCGGGGGCCTAATGTACAATGAGCAGTTCTTC.

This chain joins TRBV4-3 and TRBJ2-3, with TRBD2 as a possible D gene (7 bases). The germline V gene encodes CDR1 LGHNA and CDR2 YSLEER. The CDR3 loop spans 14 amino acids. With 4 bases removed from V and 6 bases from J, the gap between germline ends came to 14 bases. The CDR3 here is CASSRGGQEDTQYF. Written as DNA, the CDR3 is TGCGCCAGCAGCCGGGGGGGCCAGGAGGATACGCAGTATTTT.

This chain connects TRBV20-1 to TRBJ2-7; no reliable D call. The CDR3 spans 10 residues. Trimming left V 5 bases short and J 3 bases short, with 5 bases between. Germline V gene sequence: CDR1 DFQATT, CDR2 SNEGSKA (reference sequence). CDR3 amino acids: CSAERYEQYF. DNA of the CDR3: TGCAGTGCTGAGCGCTACGAGCAGTACTTC.

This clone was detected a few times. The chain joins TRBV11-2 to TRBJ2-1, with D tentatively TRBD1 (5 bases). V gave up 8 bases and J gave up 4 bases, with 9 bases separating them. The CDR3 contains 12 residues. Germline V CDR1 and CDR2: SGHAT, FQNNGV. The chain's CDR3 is CASLDSYNEQFF. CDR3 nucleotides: TGTGCCAGCCTTGACAGTTACAATGAGCAGTTCTTC.